The sequence of this T cell receptor beta chain was determined in a study of blood T cell repertoires in COVID-19. The CDR3 has 17 residues. V trimming: 3 bases; J trimming: 6 bases; junction bases outside the gene matches: 9. From germline, CDR1 is SGDLS and CDR2 YYNGEE. Profiled with immunoSEQ multiplex PCR; TCRdb holds only in-frame clones, not every one. The repertoire holds 150,000 to 200,000 clones, with approximately 84% as singletons. J is TRBJ2-2 and V is TRBV9; 12 bases line up with TRBD1. This receptor was taken from a man aged 45-65 years who had recovered from COVID-19. Input material: PBMCs or T cells enriched from blood (not recorded which). CDR3 loop: CASSGNRDRGRAGELFF. Here the CDR3 DNA reads TGTGCCAGCAGCGGAAACCGGGACAGGGGGCGAGCCGGGGAGCTGTTTTTT.